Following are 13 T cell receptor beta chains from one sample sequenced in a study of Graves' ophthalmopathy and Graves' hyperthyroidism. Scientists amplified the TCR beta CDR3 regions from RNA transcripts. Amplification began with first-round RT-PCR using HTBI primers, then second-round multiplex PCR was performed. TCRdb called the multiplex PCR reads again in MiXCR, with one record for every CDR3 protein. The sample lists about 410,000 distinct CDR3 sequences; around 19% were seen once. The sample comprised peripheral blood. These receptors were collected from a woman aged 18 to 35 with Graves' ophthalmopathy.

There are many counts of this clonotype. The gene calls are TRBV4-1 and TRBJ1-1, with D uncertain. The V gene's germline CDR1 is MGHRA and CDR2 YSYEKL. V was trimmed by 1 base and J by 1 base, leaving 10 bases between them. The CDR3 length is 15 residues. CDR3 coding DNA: TGCGCCAGCAGCCAAGGGTTTCGGGGGAACACTGAAGCTTTCTTT. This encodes CASSQGFRGNTEAFF.

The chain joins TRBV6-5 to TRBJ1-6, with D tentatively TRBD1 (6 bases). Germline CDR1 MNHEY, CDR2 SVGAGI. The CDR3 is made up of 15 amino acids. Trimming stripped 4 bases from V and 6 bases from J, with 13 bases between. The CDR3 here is CASSLGRDTNSPLHF. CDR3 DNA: TGTGCCAGCAGTTTGGGTAGGGACACTAATTCACCCCTCCACTTT.

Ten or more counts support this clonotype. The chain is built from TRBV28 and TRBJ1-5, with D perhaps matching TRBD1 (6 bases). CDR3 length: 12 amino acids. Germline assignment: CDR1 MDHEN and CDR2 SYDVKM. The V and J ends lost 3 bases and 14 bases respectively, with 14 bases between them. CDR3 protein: CASSLGQGKEHF. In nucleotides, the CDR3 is TGTGCCAGCAGTTTGGGGCAGGGGAAGGAGCATTTT. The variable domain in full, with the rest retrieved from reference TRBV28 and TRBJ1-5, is DVKVTQSSRYLVKRTGEKVFLECVQDMDHENMFWYRQDPGLGLRLIYFSYDVKMKEKGDIPEGYSVSREKKERFSLILESASTNQTSMYLCASSLGQGKEHFGDGTRLSIL.

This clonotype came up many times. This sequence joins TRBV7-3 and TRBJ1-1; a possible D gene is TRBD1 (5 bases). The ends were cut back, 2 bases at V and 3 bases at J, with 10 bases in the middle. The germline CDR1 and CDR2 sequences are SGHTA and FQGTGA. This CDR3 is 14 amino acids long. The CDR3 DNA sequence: TGTGCCAGCAGCTTACTAGGGGTGGACACTGAAGCTTTCTTT. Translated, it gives CASSLLGVDTEAFF. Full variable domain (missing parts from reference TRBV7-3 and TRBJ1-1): GAGVSQTPSNKVTEKGKYVELRCDPISGHTALYWYRQSLGQGPEFLIYFQGTGAADDSGLPNDRFFAVRPEGSVSTLKIQRTERGDSAVYLCASSLLGVDTEAFFGQGTRLTVV.

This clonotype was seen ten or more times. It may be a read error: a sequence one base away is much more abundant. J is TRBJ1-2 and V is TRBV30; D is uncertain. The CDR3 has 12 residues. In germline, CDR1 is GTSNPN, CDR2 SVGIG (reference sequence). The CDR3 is CAWRGGNYGHTF. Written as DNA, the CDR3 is TGTGCCTGGAGAGGTGGTAACTATGGCCACACCTTC.

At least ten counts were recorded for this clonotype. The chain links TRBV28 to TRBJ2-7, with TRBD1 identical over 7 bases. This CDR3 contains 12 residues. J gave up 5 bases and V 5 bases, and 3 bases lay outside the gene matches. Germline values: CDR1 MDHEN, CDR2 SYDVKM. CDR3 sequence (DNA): TGTGCCAGCAGTAACAGGGGAGACGAGCAGTACTTC. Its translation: CASSNRGDEQYF.

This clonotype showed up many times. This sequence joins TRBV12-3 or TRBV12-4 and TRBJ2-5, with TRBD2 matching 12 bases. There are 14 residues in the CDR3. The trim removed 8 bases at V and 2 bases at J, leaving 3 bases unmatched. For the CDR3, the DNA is TGTGCCAGCTCTGGACTAGCGGGGCAAGAGACCCAGTACTTC. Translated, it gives CASSGLAGQETQYF.

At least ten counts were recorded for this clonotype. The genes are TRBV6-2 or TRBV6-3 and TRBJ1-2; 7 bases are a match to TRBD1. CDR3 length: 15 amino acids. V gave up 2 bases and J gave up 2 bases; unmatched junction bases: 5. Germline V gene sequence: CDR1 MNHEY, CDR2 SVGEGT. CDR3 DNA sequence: TGTGCCAGCAGTTACCGCGGGACAGCGAACTATGGCTACACCTTC. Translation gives CASSYRGTANYGYTF.

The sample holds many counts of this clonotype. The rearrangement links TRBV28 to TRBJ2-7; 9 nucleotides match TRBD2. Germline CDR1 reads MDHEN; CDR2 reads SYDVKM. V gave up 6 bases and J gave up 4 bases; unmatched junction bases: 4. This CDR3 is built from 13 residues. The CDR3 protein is CASSPSGTYEQYF. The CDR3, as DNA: TGTGCCAGCAGCCCTAGCGGGACGTACGAGCAGTACTTC.

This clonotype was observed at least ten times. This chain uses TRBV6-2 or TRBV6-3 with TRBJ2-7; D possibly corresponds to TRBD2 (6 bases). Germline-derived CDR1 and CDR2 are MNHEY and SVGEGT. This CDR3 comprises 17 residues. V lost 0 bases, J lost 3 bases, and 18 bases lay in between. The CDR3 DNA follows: TGTGCCAGCAGTTACTCGAGGGCCGTAGCGGACTTCTACGAGCAGTACTTC. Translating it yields CASSYSRAVADFYEQYF.

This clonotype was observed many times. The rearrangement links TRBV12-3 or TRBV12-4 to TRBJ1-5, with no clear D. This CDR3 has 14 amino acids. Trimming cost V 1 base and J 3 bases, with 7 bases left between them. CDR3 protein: CASSLGKSNQPQHF. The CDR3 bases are TGTGCCAGCAGTTTAGGCAAATCCAATCAGCCCCAGCATTTT.

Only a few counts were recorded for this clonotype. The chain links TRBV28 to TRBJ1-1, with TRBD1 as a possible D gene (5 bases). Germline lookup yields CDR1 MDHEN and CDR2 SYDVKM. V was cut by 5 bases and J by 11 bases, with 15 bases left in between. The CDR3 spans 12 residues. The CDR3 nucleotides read TGTGCCAGCAGTCTCCGGGGCAGGGCTGCTTTCTTT. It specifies CASSLRGRAAFF.

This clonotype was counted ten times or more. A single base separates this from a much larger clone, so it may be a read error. This chain's CDR3 is CASSPGQGVSYEQYF. The DNA for the CDR3 is TGTGCCAGCAGCCCGGGACAGGGGGTTTCCTACGAGCAGTACTTC. J is TRBJ2-7 and V is TRBV7-9, with 11 bases matching TRBD1. CDR3 length equals 15 residues. J lost 1 base, V lost 5 bases, and 4 bases had no gene match. Germline V CDR1 and CDR2: SEHNR, FQNEAQ (reference sequence).